This T cell receptor (beta chain) emerged from a study of shared clonotypes between healthy human individuals. Findings and caveats of the study: Few donors restricted represented genetic and exposure-history diversity. The study found lower generation probabilities in non-shared clonotypes than in those shared by all four donors.

Points on this clone: Its antigen is not identified.

This table comes from immunoSEQ multiplex PCR, and its TCRdb copy is limited to in-frame clones, with some not included. This table has 2 million to 2.5 million clones, approximately 96% appearing once. The CDR3 spans 17 residues. Germline CDR1 and CDR2: MDHEN and SYDVKM. Germline trimming cut 5 bases from V and 7 bases from J; bases unmatched to any gene: 12. The J gene is TRBJ1-5, the V gene TRBV28; 12 bases are a match to TRBD1. Sequenced material: naive CD4+ T cells sorted from blood. Documented subset: CD45RA+ positively selected. The clonotype was recovered from a young man in good health. The CDR3 here is CASSDAGTGGWGQPQHF. In DNA form, the CDR3 reads TGTGCCAGCAGTGACGCCGGGACAGGGGGCTGGGGGCAGCCCCAGCATTTT.